These T cell receptor beta chains were read from a single sample in a study of Tregs in tolerant kidney transplant recipients. Clones were sequenced by immunoSEQ multiplex PCR, and TCRdb holds only the in-frame ones, with some missing. The sample shows about 94,000 clones, approximately 94% of them seen only once. Specimen: CD4+ T cells from blood, collected before the transplant. Source of these receptors: a human donor who received a combined kidney and bone marrow transplant. Each CDR3 is given with its conserved first and last residue. A D gene is named only where the DNA matches it firmly. The listing skips clone size in some rows; elsewhere it reads once, few, many or a size class.

abundance	d_gene	v_gene	j_gene	CDR3aa	CDR3nt
NA	TRBD1	TRBV4-2	TRBJ1-2	CANSQTGQGANGYTF	TGTGCCAACAGCCAGACGGGACAGGGGGCGAATGGCTACACCTTC
NA	NA	TRBV7-3	TRBJ2-2	CASSPRGPTNTGELFF	TGTGCCAGCAGCCCGCGGGGGCCCACGAACACCGGGGAGCTGTTTTTT
NA	TRBD2	TRBV5-4	TRBJ2-5	CASSLRVAGQETQYF	TGTGCCAGCAGCTTGAGGGTAGCGGGTCAAGAGACCCAGTACTTC
once	TRBD2	TRBV30	TRBJ2-3	CAWSVPSGGTDTQYF	TGTGCCTGGAGTGTCCCTAGCGGGGGGACAGATACGCAGTATTTT
few	NA	TRBV5-5	TRBJ2-7	CASSLSGASYEQYF	TGTGCCAGCAGCTTGTCAGGGGCCTCCTACGAGCAGTACTTC
NA	TRBD1	TRBV5-6	TRBJ2-5	CASSYLTGKETQYF	TGTGCCAGCAGCTACTTGACAGGGAAAGAGACCCAGTACTTC
once	TRBD2	TRBV5-6	TRBJ2-3	CASSLVASGGDTQYF	TGTGCCAGCAGCTTGGTAGCTAGCGGGGGCGATACGCAGTATTTT
NA	TRBD1	TRBV6-5	TRBJ2-7	CASSSPGQGAYEQYF	TGTGCCAGCAGTTCCCCCGGACAGGGGGCCTACGAGCAGTACTTC
NA	NA	TRBV29-1	TRBJ2-4	CSVAIPLGAKNIQYF	TGCAGCGTTGCCATCCCGCTCGGAGCCAAAAACATTCAGTACTTC
NA	TRBD2	TRBV6-5	TRBJ2-7	CASSYSGGNSYEQYF	TGTGCCAGCAGTTACTCGGGGGGGAACTCCTACGAGCAGTACTTC
NA	TRBD1	TRBV28	TRBJ1-5	CASSPDTGVGVSGQPQHF	TGTGCCAGCAGTCCAGATACAGGGGTCGGCGTCTCGGGTCAGCCCCAGCATTTT
NA	NA	TRBV9	TRBJ1-3	CASSGGGRWAGNTIYF	TGTGCCAGCAGCGGGGGAGGGAGGTGGGCTGGAAACACCATATATTTT
NA	NA	TRBV2	TRBJ2-3	CASSAEAGTATDTQYF	TGTGCCAGCAGTGCGGAGGCGGGAACGGCCACAGATACGCAGTATTTT
NA	NA	TRBV4-3	TRBJ2-5	CASSQNAYGGETQYF	TGCGCCAGCAGCCAAAACGCATACGGAGGGGAGACCCAGTACTTC
NA	TRBD1	TRBV19	TRBJ2-7	CASSIVQGAYEQYF	TGTGCCAGTAGTATTGTTCAGGGGGCTTACGAGCAGTACTTC
NA	TRBD2	TRBV6-6	TRBJ2-7	CASSSLGLAGGYEQYF	TGTGCCAGCAGTTCCCTCGGACTAGCGGGAGGCTACGAGCAGTACTTC
once	TRBD2	TRBV6-1	TRBJ2-3	CASSGYSGLAGDTQYF	TGTGCCAGCAGTGGCTACAGTGGACTAGCGGGAGATACGCAGTATTTT